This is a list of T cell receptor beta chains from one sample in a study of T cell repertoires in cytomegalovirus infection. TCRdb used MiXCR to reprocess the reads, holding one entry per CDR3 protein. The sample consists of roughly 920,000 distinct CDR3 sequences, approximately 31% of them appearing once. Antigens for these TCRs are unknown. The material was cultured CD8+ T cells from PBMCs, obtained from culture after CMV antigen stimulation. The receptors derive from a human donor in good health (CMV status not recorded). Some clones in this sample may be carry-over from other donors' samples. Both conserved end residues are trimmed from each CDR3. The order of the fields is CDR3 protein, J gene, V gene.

CDR3aa: ASSTENYNEQF
j_gene: TRBJ2-1
v_gene: TRBV6-5

CDR3aa: ASSSGTGEKGQF
j_gene: TRBJ2-1
v_gene: TRBV27

CDR3aa: ASSEDFQETQY
j_gene: TRBJ2-5
v_gene: TRBV6-1

CDR3aa: ASSIEAEDQPQH
j_gene: TRBJ1-5
v_gene: TRBV19

CDR3aa: ASSPRRAVDTEAF
j_gene: TRBJ1-1
v_gene: TRBV7-6

CDR3aa: ASRDQGAAGELF
j_gene: TRBJ2-2
v_gene: TRBV19

CDR3aa: ASSSFQDRGHEKLF
j_gene: TRBJ1-4
v_gene: TRBV11-2

CDR3aa: ASVGGGLNTEAF
j_gene: TRBJ1-1
v_gene: TRBV28

CDR3aa: ASSKAVNGYT
j_gene: TRBJ1-2
v_gene: TRBV19

CDR3aa: ASSPGIPGANVLT
j_gene: TRBJ2-6
v_gene: TRBV7-9

CDR3aa: ASTISSYNEQF
j_gene: TRBJ2-1
v_gene: TRBV6-6

CDR3aa: SVESRDRGRGYT
j_gene: TRBJ1-2
v_gene: TRBV29-1

CDR3aa: ASSDLLGKLSGANVLT
j_gene: TRBJ2-6
v_gene: TRBV27

CDR3aa: ASSDRDELYNEQF
j_gene: TRBJ2-1
v_gene: TRBV9

CDR3aa: ASSMGGIRTEAF
j_gene: TRBJ1-1
v_gene: TRBV19

CDR3aa: ASYSRDRVQETQY
j_gene: TRBJ2-5
v_gene: TRBV2

CDR3aa: ASSQEDSRGNTIY
j_gene: TRBJ1-3
v_gene: TRBV4-2

CDR3aa: ASSLWVARELNSPLH
j_gene: TRBJ1-6
v_gene: TRBV7-2

CDR3aa: ASSRETAYLRGNQPQH
j_gene: TRBJ1-5
v_gene: TRBV19

CDR3aa: ATSGGYQPQH
j_gene: TRBJ1-5
v_gene: TRBV24-1

CDR3aa: ASSSEGWTDTQY
j_gene: TRBJ2-3
v_gene: TRBV7-2

CDR3aa: ASSLPGRDEQY
j_gene: TRBJ2-7
v_gene: TRBV5-1

CDR3aa: ASREGQGSGELF
j_gene: TRBJ2-2
v_gene: TRBV12-3/TRBV12-4

CDR3aa: ASSDPGINYGYT
j_gene: TRBJ1-2
v_gene: TRBV2

CDR3aa: ASSQVREDTGELF
j_gene: TRBJ2-2
v_gene: TRBV4-2

CDR3aa: ASGLSPSSGANVLT
j_gene: TRBJ2-6
v_gene: TRBV12-5

CDR3aa: ASTIGTSTNEKLF
j_gene: TRBJ1-4
v_gene: TRBV6-5

CDR3aa: ASSYSLSDEPQETQY
j_gene: TRBJ2-5
v_gene: TRBV6-5

CDR3aa: ASSPARGQVLEAF
j_gene: TRBJ1-1
v_gene: TRBV7-6

CDR3aa: ASSEGQGNIGELF
j_gene: TRBJ2-2
v_gene: TRBV6-1

CDR3aa: ASSLAGGFYGYT
j_gene: TRBJ1-2
v_gene: TRBV19

CDR3aa: SATGGGDGYT
j_gene: TRBJ1-2
v_gene: TRBV20-1

CDR3aa: ASRGGLRTDGGEKLF
j_gene: TRBJ1-4
v_gene: TRBV7-9

CDR3aa: AITEGSTDTQY
j_gene: TRBJ2-3
v_gene: TRBV10-3

CDR3aa: ATSDPRGDTSTDTQY
j_gene: TRBJ2-3
v_gene: TRBV24-1

CDR3aa: ASSFGDLNAGELF
j_gene: TRBJ2-2
v_gene: TRBV7-6

CDR3aa: ASSPQSEQY
j_gene: TRBJ2-7
v_gene: TRBV6-1

CDR3aa: ASSQEDDTEAF
j_gene: TRBJ1-1
v_gene: TRBV14

CDR3aa: ASTGTGSSGANVLT
j_gene: TRBJ2-6
v_gene: TRBV9

CDR3aa: SARDPQRGEQETQY
j_gene: TRBJ2-5
v_gene: TRBV20-1

CDR3aa: ASSQVGLWTEAF
j_gene: TRBJ1-1
v_gene: TRBV4-1

CDR3aa: ANSPRQHNQPQH
j_gene: TRBJ1-5
v_gene: TRBV28

CDR3aa: ASRPRVSPLH
j_gene: TRBJ1-6
v_gene: TRBV23-1

CDR3aa: ASKQRGSYVEF
j_gene: TRBJ2-1
v_gene: TRBV2

CDR3aa: ASSVEISRVSYNEQF
j_gene: TRBJ2-1
v_gene: TRBV2

CDR3aa: ASALGTGGETQY
j_gene: TRBJ2-5
v_gene: TRBV28

CDR3aa: ASSRRDLQETQY
j_gene: TRBJ2-5
v_gene: TRBV7-9

CDR3aa: ATMGGPETQY
j_gene: TRBJ2-5
v_gene: TRBV2

CDR3aa: ASGLDYSGANVLT
j_gene: TRBJ2-6
v_gene: TRBV12-5

CDR3aa: AISDSNEQF
j_gene: TRBJ2-1
v_gene: TRBV10-3

CDR3aa: ASSSSPGASNQPQH
j_gene: TRBJ1-5
v_gene: TRBV5-5

CDR3aa: ASSRGNQPQH
j_gene: TRBJ1-5
v_gene: TRBV7-9

CDR3aa: ATSRVESRENT
j_gene: TRBJ1-2
v_gene: TRBV15